This entry lists 3 T cell receptor beta chains sequenced from one sample in a study of T cells in Graves' hyperthyroidism and ophthalmopathy. Template material for amplifying TCR beta CDR3 regions consisted of RNA transcripts. Initially, a first-round RT-PCR of the TCR CDR3 employed the HTBI primer set. TCRdb reprocessed the multiplex PCR reads via MiXCR and lists one record per CDR3 protein. The data show some 340,000 distinct CDR3 sequences, approximately 13% seen once. Sequenced sample: blood. The origin of the receptors is a woman between 40 and 50 years old with Graves' ophthalmopathy.

The chain recombines TRBV20-1 with TRBJ2-1, with 16 bases fitting TRBD2. Germline trimming cut 4 bases from V and 10 bases from J; bases unmatched to any gene: 7. CDR1 is DFQATT, CDR2 SNEGSKA, per germline (reference sequence). This CDR3 comprises 15 residues. The CDR3 sequence is CSAIGTSGRAGEQFF. CDR3 DNA: TGCAGTGCTATCGGGACTAGCGGGAGGGCCGGAGAGCAGTTCTTC.

This clonotype has ten or more counts. V and J are TRBV29-1 and TRBJ1-2, with D perhaps TRBD1 (5 bases). Trimming removed 0 bases at V and 5 bases at J, with 10 bases between. The V gene's germline CDR1 is SQVTM and CDR2 ANQGSEA. The CDR3 covers 13 residues. In DNA form, the CDR3 reads TGCAGCGTTGAAGATCAGGGTACTTATGGCTACACCTTC. Protein: CSVEDQGTYGYTF.

The chain has TRBV19 and TRBJ2-1, with TRBD2 matching over 12 bases. The CDR3 has 15 amino acids. Germline trimming cut 1 base from V and 10 bases from J; bases unmatched to any gene: 5. Per germline, CDR1 LNHDA and CDR2 SQIVND (reference sequence). CDR3 region: CASSIASGGAGEQFF. In DNA form, the CDR3 reads TGTGCCAGTAGTATAGCTAGCGGGGGGGCGGGGGAGCAGTTCTTC.